The rows below give T cell receptor beta chains drawn from one sample of a study of T cell responses to AZD1222 COVID-19 vaccine. The protocol was immunoSEQ multiplex PCR, while the TCRdb copy is restricted to in-frame clones and leaves out a portion. The sample yields more than 150,000 clones, 85% to 95% seen once. The source material was peripheral blood, sampled on day 0 of AZD1222 vaccination. The receptors were gathered from an adult in good health. Each CDR3 is given with its conserved first and last residue. D genes are given only for firm matches. Clone size is shown for a subset of rows, as once, few, many or a class of expanded clone.

J: TRBJ2-1; D: .; V: TRBV6-1; size: .; CDR3: CASSEGNEQFF; DNA: TGTGCCAGCAGTGAAGGGAATGAGCAGTTCTTC
J: TRBJ1-5; D: TRBD1; V: TRBV5-6; size: few; CDR3: CASSQFDRADQPQHF; DNA: TGTGCCAGCAGTCAGTTCGACAGGGCCGATCAGCCCCAGCATTTT
J: TRBJ1-1; D: .; V: TRBV5-1; size: .; CDR3: CASSYGQSEAFF; DNA: TGCGCCAGCAGTTACGGACAGAGTGAAGCTTTCTTT
J: TRBJ2-1; D: TRBD2; V: TRBV7-2; size: once; CDR3: CASSSPGGRGAYNEQFF; DNA: TGTGCCAGCAGCAGCCCCGGGGGGCGGGGGGCTTACAATGAGCAGTTCTTC
J: TRBJ1-1; D: .; V: TRBV25-1; size: .; CDR3: CASSTGGLTEAFF; DNA: TGTGCCAGCAGTACAGGTGGTCTCACTGAAGCTTTCTTT
J: TRBJ1-2; D: TRBD1; V: TRBV7-9; size: once; CDR3: CASSSAGTVNHYGYTF; DNA: TGTGCCAGCAGCTCAGCTGGGACAGTGAACCACTATGGCTACACCTTC
J: TRBJ2-3; D: TRBD2; V: TRBV6-2/TRBV6-3; size: .; CDR3: CASSSSGPRDTQYF; DNA: TGTGCCAGCAGTTCTAGCGGCCCTCGGGATACGCAGTATTTT
J: TRBJ2-3; D: TRBD2; V: TRBV13; size: .; CDR3: CASSLGSGRLDTQYF; DNA: TGTGCCAGCAGCTTAGGGAGCGGGAGACTTGATACGCAGTATTTT
J: TRBJ2-2; D: TRBD2; V: TRBV11-2; size: .; CDR3: CASSPGLAGVGAGELFF; DNA: TGTGCCAGCAGCCCAGGACTAGCGGGAGTTGGGGCCGGGGAGCTGTTTTTT
J: TRBJ2-5; D: .; V: TRBV14; size: .; CDR3: CASSSSGETQYF; DNA: TGTGCCAGCAGCTCCTCAGGAGAGACCCAGTACTTC
J: TRBJ1-1; D: .; V: TRBV27; size: .; CDR3: CASSPTVAGLTEAFF; DNA: TGTGCCAGCAGCCCTACGGTGGCAGGGCTCACTGAAGCTTTCTTT
J: TRBJ1-2; D: .; V: TRBV7-2; size: .; CDR3: CASSLGLGRFFGYTF; DNA: TGTGCCAGCAGCTTAGGGCTGGGGCGGTTTTTCGGCTACACCTTC
J: TRBJ1-5; D: .; V: TRBV4-1; size: .; CDR3: CASSFHRQNQPQHF; DNA: TGCGCCAGCAGCTTTCACCGGCAAAATCAGCCCCAGCATTTT
J: TRBJ1-1; D: TRBD1; V: TRBV2; size: .; CDR3: CASRRMVGTGTMNTEAFF; DNA: TGTGCCAGCAGGAGAATGGTAGGGACAGGGACTATGAACACTGAAGCTTTCTTT
J: TRBJ1-3; D: TRBD1; V: TRBV28; size: .; CDR3: CASSASDRGGNTIYF; DNA: TGTGCCAGCAGTGCCTCGGACAGGGGTGGAAACACCATATATTTT
J: TRBJ1-2; D: .; V: TRBV6-5; size: .; CDR3: CATPQGIYGYTF; DNA: TGTGCCACCCCACAGGGCATCTATGGCTACACCTTC
J: TRBJ1-2; D: .; V: TRBV11-2; size: .; CDR3: CASSWGSRGYTF; DNA: TGTGCCAGCAGCTGGGGGTCGCGTGGCTACACCTTC
J: TRBJ2-2; D: .; V: TRBV27; size: .; CDR3: CASTLQGTGELFF; DNA: TGTGCCAGCACCCTTCAGGGAACCGGGGAGCTGTTTTTT
J: TRBJ1-1; D: .; V: TRBV19; size: .; CDR3: CASSIPRPNTEAFF; DNA: TGTGCCAGTAGTATCCCCAGACCGAACACTGAAGCTTTCTTT
J: TRBJ1-1; D: .; V: TRBV28; size: .; CDR3: CASSSEGLNTEAFF; DNA: TGTGCCAGCAGTTCTGAGGGACTGAACACTGAAGCTTTCTTT
J: TRBJ1-1; D: .; V: TRBV11-2; size: once; CDR3: CASSLVRPAREAFF; DNA: TGTGCCAGCAGCTTAGTTCGGCCAGCCCGTGAAGCTTTCTTT
J: TRBJ2-1; D: TRBD2; V: TRBV19; size: .; CDR3: CASNVAGGPTFF; DNA: TGTGCCAGTAACGTAGCGGGAGGGCCTACGTTCTTC
J: TRBJ2-5; D: .; V: TRBV4-1; size: .; CDR3: CASSQAIVQETQYF; DNA: TGCGCCAGCAGCCAGGCGATAGTACAAGAGACCCAGTACTTC
J: TRBJ2-6; D: .; V: TRBV12-3/TRBV12-4; size: .; CDR3: CASSSSGANVLTF; DNA: TGTGCCAGCAGTTCGTCCGGGGCCAACGTCCTGACTTTC
J: TRBJ2-7; D: TRBD2; V: TRBV2; size: once; CDR3: CASWTSGYPSQDEQYF; DNA: TGTGCCAGTTGGACTAGCGGGTACCCCTCCCAAGACGAGCAGTACTTC
J: TRBJ2-2; D: TRBD1; V: TRBV5-1; size: .; CDR3: CASSRRGTGELFF; DNA: TGCGCCAGCAGCCGCAGGGGGACCGGGGAGCTGTTTTTT
J: TRBJ1-3; D: .; V: TRBV9; size: .; CDR3: CASSVTGSGNTIYF; DNA: TGTGCCAGCAGCGTGACAGGCTCTGGAAACACCATATATTTT
J: TRBJ1-3; D: .; V: TRBV10-3; size: .; CDR3: CAISQTDSRNTIYF; DNA: TGTGCCATCAGCCAGACAGATTCCCGAAACACCATATATTTT
J: TRBJ1-3; D: .; V: TRBV5-4; size: .; CDR3: CASSPDGGLRSGNTIYF; DNA: TGTGCCAGCAGCCCGGACGGGGGGCTTCGCTCTGGAAACACCATATATTTT
J: TRBJ2-1; D: .; V: TRBV30; size: .; CDR3: CAWSTGSTVEQFF; DNA: TGTGCCTGGAGTACAGGGAGTACAGTTGAGCAGTTCTTC
J: TRBJ1-1; D: .; V: TRBV19; size: .; CDR3: CASNLGDGTEAFF; DNA: TGTGCCAGTAATTTAGGGGATGGGACTGAAGCTTTCTTT
J: TRBJ1-2; D: .; V: TRBV30; size: .; CDR3: CAWSWGRGNYGYTF; DNA: TGTGCCTGGAGTTGGGGGAGAGGGAACTATGGCTACACCTTC
J: TRBJ2-3; D: .; V: TRBV27; size: .; CDR3: CASSLSASQRTDTQYF; DNA: TGTGCCAGCAGTTTATCGGCTAGCCAACGCACAGATACGCAGTATTTT
J: TRBJ2-2; D: .; V: TRBV5-5; size: .; CDR3: CASSLFSDFPFGGELFF; DNA: TGTGCCAGCAGCTTGTTCTCGGACTTTCCTTTCGGCGGGGAGCTGTTTTTT
J: TRBJ1-2; D: TRBD1; V: TRBV29-1; size: .; CDR3: CSVDRDRDYGYTF; DNA: TGCAGCGTCGACCGGGACAGGGACTATGGCTACACCTTC
J: TRBJ1-4; D: TRBD1; V: TRBV30; size: .; CDR3: CAWSSGGQGGEKLFF; DNA: TGTGCCTGGAGTTCTGGAGGACAGGGAGGTGAAAAACTGTTTTTT
J: TRBJ1-5; D: TRBD1; V: TRBV6-2/TRBV6-3; size: once; CDR3: CASSTDRGLGSNQPQHF; DNA: TGTGCCAGCAGCACAGACAGGGGGCTGGGGAGCAATCAGCCCCAGCATTTT
J: TRBJ1-2; D: .; V: TRBV7-2; size: .; CDR3: CASSLVEGSYGYTF; DNA: TGTGCCAGCAGCTTAGTTGAGGGAAGCTATGGCTACACCTTC
J: TRBJ2-1; D: TRBD2; V: TRBV2; size: .; CDR3: CASRGTSPNEQFF; DNA: TGTGCCAGCAGAGGGACTAGCCCCAATGAGCAGTTCTTC
J: TRBJ2-3; D: .; V: TRBV7-3; size: .; CDR3: CASSLSRSTDTQYF; DNA: TGTGCCAGCAGCTTAAGCAGAAGCACAGATACGCAGTATTTT